This T cell receptor (beta chain) was identified in a study of T cells after yellow fever vaccination. Across the whole study: Some fractions had low cell numbers, and these were prepared with SMART-Seq v4 Ultra Low Input.

The length of the CDR3 is 15 residues. Germline loops: CDR1 SGHTA, CDR2 FQGTGA. V lost 5 bases and J lost 0, with 10 bases in between. Remarks on this clonotype: Its antigen is not identified.

Study observations and caveats: The study found a weaker secondary response that peaked faster, day 5 versus 15.

Generation of TCR cDNA used 5'RACE template switching (which added a universal primer site and UMIs). Each CDR3 protein is one row after TCRdb ran MiXCR on the 5' RACE reads. The sample shows over 150,000 distinct CDR3 sequences, about 6.2% of them seen only once. The TCR originated in a man aged 18 to 29 who received the YFV17D yellow fever vaccine. Sequenced here: CD4+ T cells sorted from PBMCs, sampled on the day of the first yellow fever vaccination. The chain couples TRBV7-3 to TRBJ2-2, with D possibly matching TRBD2 (6 bases). The CDR3 reads CASSPGLSNTGELFF. The CDR3, as DNA: TGTGCCAGCAGCCCGGGACTGTCGAACACCGGGGAGCTGTTTTTT.